This T cell receptor (beta chain) was profiled in a study of human T cells and chemical hapten exposure. Study-level background: Affected patients, primarily female, had alopecia areata, totalis or universalis.

Time point here: patch test 1, 2 weeks after DPC sensitization. As for treatment: therapeutic diphenylcyclopropenone sensitization with weekly scalp DPC. TCRdb fed the RACE reads into MiXCR, producing one record per CDR3 protein. The table has around 340,000 distinct CDR3 sequences, 5.5% to 8% seen once. This clonotype was detected many times. Sequencing used whole blood, obtained in connection with sensitization to the hapten diphenylcyclopropenone (DPC). The source of this sequence is a young woman with alopecia areata. Some clones in this sample may be carry-over from other donors' samples.

CDR3 residues: CSAIIPGAGPEQYF. CDR3 nucleotide sequence: TGCAGTGCCATTATCCCTGGGGCGGGGCCCGAGCAGTACTTC. This chain joins TRBV20-1 and TRBJ2-7; D is possibly TRBD2 (6 bases). The V and J ends lost 6 bases and 6 bases respectively, with 21 bases between them. The CDR3 sequence is 14 residues long. Germline loops: CDR1 DFQATT, CDR2 SNEGSKA (reference sequence).